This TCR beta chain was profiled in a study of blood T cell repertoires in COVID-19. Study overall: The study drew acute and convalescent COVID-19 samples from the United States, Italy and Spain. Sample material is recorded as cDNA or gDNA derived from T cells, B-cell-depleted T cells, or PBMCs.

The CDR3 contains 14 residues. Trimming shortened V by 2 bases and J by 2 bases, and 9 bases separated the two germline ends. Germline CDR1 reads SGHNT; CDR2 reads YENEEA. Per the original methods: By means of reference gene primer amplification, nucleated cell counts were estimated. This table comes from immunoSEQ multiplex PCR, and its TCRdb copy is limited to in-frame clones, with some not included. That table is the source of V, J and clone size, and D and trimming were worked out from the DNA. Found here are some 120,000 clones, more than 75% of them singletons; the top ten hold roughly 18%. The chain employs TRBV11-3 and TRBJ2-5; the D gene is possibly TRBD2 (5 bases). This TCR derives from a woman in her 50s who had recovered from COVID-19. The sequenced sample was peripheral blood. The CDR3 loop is CASSLTREQETQYF. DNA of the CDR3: TGTGCCAGCAGCTTAACGAGGGAGCAAGAGACCCAGTACTTC.